The sequence of this TCR beta chain was determined in a study of beta chain features in type 1 diabetes. The CDR3 runs to 17 residues. CDR1 and CDR2 from the germline V gene are LGHNA and YSLEER. After removal of 0 bases from V and 7 bases from J, the junction contained 8 bases not matched to a gene. Reverse transcribing all isolated RNA meant expressed TCRB transcripts were sequenced. Sequencing of naive, central memory and regulatory T cell samples gave an average of roughly 3.4 million reads. Profiled with immunoSEQ multiplex PCR; TCRdb holds only in-frame clones, not every one. The sample has 280,000 or so clones, approximately 15% seen once. Concerning this clone: Its antigen is not identified.

Study results and caveats: The study notes PCR might favor shorter templates equally in patients and controls. Compared with healthy donors, patients appeared to share more similar naive, central memory and regulatory TCRB repertoires. Researchers report that Type 1 diabetes patients had moderately but significantly shorter TCRB CDR3s across all four CD4+ subsets.

This rearrangement joins TRBV4-3 to TRBJ1-4, with 10 positions matching TRBD1. Input material: naive CD4+ T cells from blood. The sequence was obtained from a man aged 18 to 35 with type 1 diabetes. The DNA for the CDR3 is TGCGCCAGCAGCCAAGATCACAGGACAGGGGGTGTTGAAAAACTGTTTTTT. As protein: CASSQDHRTGGVEKLFF.